This entry lists 6 T cell receptor beta chains sequenced from one sample in a study of CD8 T cells in ankylosing spondylitis. A single record per CDR3 protein comes from TCRdb applying MiXCR to the 5' RACE reads. In the table there are around 280,000 distinct CDR3 sequences, 20% of which are singletons. Source material: blood, either unsorted or a sorted T cell fraction (not recorded which). These receptor sequences come from a male donor with ankylosing spondylitis or in good health (not recorded which).

This clonotype was detected many times. The gene calls are TRBV12-3 or TRBV12-4 and TRBJ2-5; the match to TRBD2 covers 10 bases. Germline trimming cut 2 bases from V and 1 base from J; bases unmatched to any gene: 1. This CDR3 comprises 15 residues. The chain's CDR3 is CASSLWTSGQETQYF. CDR3 DNA sequence: TGTGCCAGCAGTTTATGGACTAGCGGCCAAGAGACCCAGTACTTC.

The chain has TRBV3-1 and TRBJ1-6; no clear D. The CDR3 sequence is 13 residues long. V dropped 0 bases and J dropped 10 bases, with 7 bases sitting between them. The germline CDR1 and CDR2 sequences are LGHDT and YNNKEL (reference sequence). The CDR3 bases are TGTGCCAGCAGCCAAGATCCCGCCTCACCCCTCCACTTT. Its translation is CASSQDPASPLHF.

This clonotype has a handful of counts. The genes are TRBV5-1 and TRBJ2-2; the match to TRBD2 covers 7 bases. CDR1 is SGHRS and CDR2 is YFSETQ in the germline V gene. There are 15 residues in the CDR3. V lost 6 bases, J lost 0 bases, and 5 bases stayed unmatched. The CDR3 loop is CASKDGGANTGELFF. The CDR3 coding sequence is TGCGCCAGCAAGGATGGGGGGGCGAACACCGGGGAGCTGTTTTTT. The full variable domain, rest sourced from reference TRBV5-1 and TRBJ2-2, is KAGVTQTPRYLIKTRGQQVTLSCSPISGHRSVSWYQQTPGQGLQFLFEYFSETQRNKGNFPGRFSGRQFSNSRSEMNVSTLELGDSALYLCASKDGGANTGELFFGEGSRLTVL.

This clonotype was observed many times. This chain connects TRBV29-1 to TRBJ1-5, with TRBD1 matching over 8 bases. V lost 6 bases to trimming and J lost 3 bases; unmatched junction nucleotides: 7. This CDR3 spans 14 amino acids. CDR1 SQVTM and CDR2 ANQGSEA come from the germline V gene. The CDR3 region has the DNA TGCAGCGTCGGAGGACAGGGCTCCAATCAGCCCCAGCATTTT. This gives the protein CSVGGQGSNQPQHF. Full variable domain (missing parts from reference TRBV29-1 and TRBJ1-5): SAVISQKPSRDICQRGTSLTIQCQVDSQVTMMFWYRQQPGQSLTLIATANQGSEATYESGFVIDKFPISRPNLTFSTLTVSNMSPEDSSIYLCSVGGQGSNQPQHFGDGTRLSIL.

In this sample, this clonotype turned up a few times. The rearrangement links TRBV4-1 to TRBJ2-2; no clear D. The CDR3 spans 13 residues. Trimming removed 0 bases at V and 8 bases at J, with 7 bases between. Germline V gene data show CDR1 as MGHRA and CDR2 as YSYEKL. CDR3 coding DNA: TGCGCCAGCAGCCAAGACACTGTTGGGGAGCTGTTTTTT. Translated: CASSQDTVGELFF.

The V gene is TRBV20-1, the J gene TRBJ1-2; 8 bases match TRBD1. The CDR3 is 15 amino acids. CDR1 and CDR2 (germline): DFQATT, SNEGSKA (reference sequence). The J segment lost 6 bases and the V segment lost 0 bases, leaving 9 bases of the junction unmatched. CDR3: CSARDWGQEFHGYTF. The CDR3 coding sequence is TGCAGTGCTAGAGATTGGGGACAGGAATTCCATGGCTACACCTTC.